Below are 10 T cell receptor beta chains sequenced from a single sample in a study of identical twins. TCRdb used MiXCR to reprocess the 5' RACE reads, holding one entry per CDR3 protein. The sample lists 300,000 to 400,000 distinct CDR3 sequences; roughly an eighth were seen once. A further study also used this sample, focusing on yellow fever vaccine responses in identical twins.

The source material was CD8+ T cells sorted from blood. These receptors were collected from a woman aged 18 to 35 in good health.

The chain couples TRBV11-2 to TRBJ2-1, with 10 positions matching TRBD1. The CDR3 is 18 residues long. The V and J ends lost 5 bases and 0 bases, in that order; junction bases with no gene match: 10. Germline V gene sequence: CDR1 SGHAT, CDR2 FQNNGV. DNA of the CDR3: TGTGCCAGCAGCGGATCCGGGACAGGGGAGAGCTCCTACAATGAGCAGTTCTTC. Translation gives CASSGSGTGESSYNEQFF.

The sample holds a few counts of this clonotype. The chain carries TRBV19 and TRBJ1-3; D call uncertain. CDR1 is LNHDA and CDR2 is SQIVND in the germline V gene (reference sequence). The CDR3 loop spans 14 amino acids. V shed 7 bases and J shed 4 bases, with 14 bases lying between them. The CDR3 DNA reads TGTGCCAGTATTTCGAGGCAGGAGGGAAACACCATATATTTT. Amino acid sequence: CASISRQEGNTIYF.

V gene TRBV5-6 combines with J gene TRBJ2-4, with 8 bases fitting TRBD1. The length of the CDR3 is 15 residues. CDR1 is SGHDT and CDR2 is YYEEEE in the germline V gene. V was clipped by 5 bases and J by 8 bases; unmatched bases: 12. The CDR3: CASRHQGASADIQYF. Here the CDR3 DNA reads TGTGCCAGCAGACACCAGGGGGCCTCCGCGGACATTCAGTACTTC.

The chain joins TRBV2 to TRBJ1-3, with a weak D call TRBD1 (5 bases). CDR1 SNHLY and CDR2 FYNNEI come from the germline V gene. V dropped 8 bases and J dropped 0 bases, with 5 bases sitting between them. The CDR3 contains 12 residues. This CDR3 reads CASQGSGNTIYF. The CDR3 region has the DNA TGTGCCAGCCAGGGCTCTGGAAACACCATATATTTT.

This clonotype was picked up a small number of times. This sequence joins TRBV12-3 or TRBV12-4 and TRBJ2-5; perhaps TRBD1 as D (6 bases). The V gene lost 5 bases and the J gene lost 2 bases, with 12 bases spanning the gap. CDR3 length: 14 residues. The CDR3 sequence: CASSPPTGQETQYF. CDR3 bases: TGTGCCAGCAGTCCCCCGACAGGACAAGAGACCCAGTACTTC.

This CDR3 is CASSPAIGNNEQFF. CDR3 sequence (DNA): TGTGCCAGCAGCCCCGCTATCGGGAACAATGAGCAGTTCTTC. V and J are TRBV7-9 and TRBJ2-1; tentative D call: TRBD2 (5 bases). With 5 bases removed from V and 5 bases from J, the gap between germline ends came to 13 bases. The CDR3 spans 14 residues. Germline V CDR1 and CDR2: SEHNR, FQNEAQ (reference sequence).

This clonotype was observed many times. V is TRBV4-1 and J is TRBJ1-2; 7 bases line up with TRBD1. The CDR3 spans 13 residues. Germline CDR1 MGHRA, CDR2 YSYEKL. The V segment lost 8 bases and the J segment 6 bases; nucleotides outside the gene matches: 9. Here the CDR3 reads CASSQGGSDGYTF. The CDR3 nucleotides are TGCGCCAGCTCTCAGGGGGGTAGTGATGGCTACACCTTC.

The chain links TRBV7-6 to TRBJ1-1; 9 bases fit TRBD1. From germline, CDR1 is SGHVS and CDR2 FNYEAQ. V shed 1 base and J 3 bases; nucleotides not matched to a gene: 6. This CDR3 region has 16 residues. The DNA of the CDR3 is TGTGCCAGCAGCTTAGACAGGGGGCCGCGGCACACTGAAGCTTTCTTT. Translation: CASSLDRGPRHTEAFF.

This clonotype was counted a few times. The V call is TRBV6-5, the J call TRBJ2-7; 10 positions agree with TRBD1. CDR3 length: 15 amino acids. CDR1 is MNHEY, CDR2 SVGAGI, per germline. V dropped 7 bases and J dropped 6; count of bases not matched to a gene: 12. CDR3 residues: CASNSGTGVYGEQYF. The CDR3 DNA reads TGTGCCAGCAATTCTGGGACAGGGGTGTATGGCGAGCAGTACTTC.

V and J are TRBV20-1 and TRBJ2-7, with 7 positions matching TRBD1. V was pared by 5 bases and J by 4 bases, with 5 bases of the junction left unmatched. Germline CDR1 and CDR2: DFQATT and SNEGSKA (reference sequence). This CDR3 is 12 amino acids long. CDR3 in DNA: TGCAGTGCTTGGGACAGCCTATACGAGCAGTACTTC. Translated, it gives CSAWDSLYEQYF.